This TCR beta chain was identified during a study of shared clonotypes between healthy human individuals (TCRdb year 2020). With regard to the full study: The cohort included three men and a couple of women between 18 and 49 years of age. For each donor, three plates each were used for CD4 naive and CD4 memory, two plates were used for CD8 naive, and one plate was used for CD8 memory. To estimate repertoire size and how much clonotypes are shared between individuals, the study performed deep sequencing of blood TCR repertoires from about five healthy adults. Between about 0.94 and 8.9 billion PBMCs per donor were obtained by leukapheresis. Different laboratories and diverse techniques were used to prepare libraries and sequence TCR repertoires, to increase sequencing depth and limit assay-specific biases.

Donors were healthy HIV-negative adults with no recently reported acute infections or vaccinations. Every donor was a Caucasian adult living in Nashville, Tennessee, USA. CD4+ T cells were enriched by magnetic negative selection; naive cells were then positively selected on CD45RA, and the negative fraction formed the memory subset. Blood was obtained by leukapheresis, after which PBMCs were separated by Ficoll-Histopaque density gradient centrifugation and cryopreserved in liquid nitrogen vapor phase. Analytical flow cytometry was used to check the purity and quantity of each magnetically sorted T cell population. Each sorted fraction had its genomic DNA isolated and then quantified by UV absorbance on a Nanodrop 2000c. Regarding this clone: Its target antigen remains unknown. No quality values exist for individual bases; no much larger clone is one base distant.

What the research found in general, with its limitations: Naive subsets generally had larger estimated clonotype richness than memory subsets. Sharing across several donors was observed for approximately 5% of naive CD4, 3.5% of naive CD8, roughly 2.3% of memory CD4, and approximately 0.41% of memory CD8 clonotypes. Sampling was limited to blood, and TCR repertoires in tissue likely differ from TCR repertoires in blood. Even with the large sequencing depth, rarefaction of the sorted-subset datasets indicated that sequencing was incomplete. Higher generation probabilities were observed for clonotypes shared by all four sorted-subset donors than for non-shared clonotypes. The genetic and exposure-history diversity represented was limited by the small number of donors. Pairwise subsampling led to the expectation that sequencing depth would affect the degree of clonotype sharing among donors.

TCR CDR3 regions were amplified from genomic DNA by multiplex PCR using the deep immunoSEQ assay. Extracted genomic DNA from each cell subset was distributed evenly across all wells of several immunoSEQ 96-well plates, and each plate was treated as a replicate. For sorted subsets, roughly 200 ng of genomic DNA, equivalent to roughly 33,000 T cell genomes, went into each replicate PCR. Purified libraries were measured with a Qubit 3.0 fluorometer, size-checked on a Bioanalyzer 2100, and measured again with the KAPA Library Quantification kit. A separate single-read 150-cycle Illumina NextSeq 550 flow cell was used to sequence each immunoSEQ 96-well plate. The study's processing was this. The immunoSEQ output contained only junctional sequences without quality scores, so filtering could not match that applied to full-length reads. To assign V/J genes and CDR3, sequences were annotated using PyIR, a Python wrapper for IgBLAST v1.9, with IMGT germline references. Reads were filtered out if the reads had weak V/J assignments (E-value above 1e-6), no CDR3, stop codons, out-of-frame junctions, or ambiguous translated residues. V3J clonotypes were defined as sequences sharing the same inferred V gene, J gene, and CDR3 amino acid sequence. Percentage overlap between repertoires was calculated by dividing the number of shared unique clonotypes by the size of the smaller repertoire. Richness of each repertoire was evaluated using RTK rarefaction, the Chao1 estimator, and Recon v2.1 estimates of unobserved clonotypes. For all TCRbeta clonotypes obtained by the gDNA method from several donors, generation probabilities were computed with OLGA. This immuneACCESS table, as held by TCRdb, lists in-frame sequences with V and J called but not all clones. Of the missing ones, under half trace to an unresolved V gene in checked studies; the others have no known cause. V and J calls and clone size are copied from that table; D and trimming were computed from the DNA. This sample comprises under 2,500,000 clones, roughly 95% of them detected only once. Of the sample, about 0.13% is held by the ten largest clones.

Trimmed from V: 4 bases; trimmed from J: 5 bases; junction bases lacking a gene match: 5. The CDR3 numbers 14 residues from cysteine through phenylalanine. Only CDR3 DNA is held: 42 bases, read in frame from base 1. Based on the germline V gene (reference sequence), the CDR1 and CDR2 sequences are SEHNR and FQNEAQ. The source of this sequence is a man between 18 and 29 years old in good health. This receptor chain uses TRBV7-9 and TRBJ2-7, with 10 bases aligning to TRBD2. The specimen sequenced was naive CD4+ T cells sorted from blood. The sample's cell subset or site, from its label and the paper: CD45RA+ positively selected. The DNA reads TGTGCCAGCAGCTCTAGCGGGAGTGCGAACGAGCAGTACTTC. This encodes CASSSSGSANEQYF.